This is a list of T cell receptor beta chains from one sample in a study of T-cell reconstitution after alpha-beta-depleted transplantation in children. TCRdb itself ran the PCR reads through MiXCR, one entry per CDR3 protein. Of roughly 240,000 distinct CDR3 sequences listed, 8.2% are singletons. The material was PBMCs, mostly from graft donor cells, obtained 180 days after TCRalphabeta/CD19-depleted stem cell transplant. These receptors were collected from a male patient aged 10 to 17 who had a stem cell transplant for acute lymphoblastic leukemia, so the T cells may come from the graft donor. CDR3s include the opening cysteine and the closing phenylalanine or tryptophan. A D gene is named only where the DNA matches it firmly. Clone size appears in some rows only: once, few, many, or a class for an expanded clone.

j_gene: TRBJ2-2
v_gene: TRBV10-3
abundance: many
d_gene: .
CDR3aa: CAISSGTGELFF
CDR3nt: TGTGCCATCAGTTCCGGCACCGGGGAGCTGTTTTTT

j_gene: TRBJ2-7
v_gene: TRBV12-3/TRBV12-4
abundance: many
d_gene: TRBD1
CDR3aa: CASSSTFDRVSSYEQYF
CDR3nt: TGTGCCAGCAGTTCGACCTTTGACAGGGTGAGCTCCTACGAGCAGTACTTC

j_gene: TRBJ1-2
v_gene: TRBV5-4
abundance: .
d_gene: .
CDR3aa: CASRGTANYGYTF
CDR3nt: TGTGCCAGCAGGGGTACGGCGAACTATGGCTACACCTTC

j_gene: TRBJ2-2
v_gene: TRBV11-3
abundance: many
d_gene: TRBD2
CDR3aa: CASSPAVAGTTGELFF
CDR3nt: TGTGCCAGCAGCCCGGCCGTAGCGGGAACTACCGGGGAGCTGTTTTTT

j_gene: TRBJ1-5
v_gene: TRBV12-3/TRBV12-4
abundance: many
d_gene: .
CDR3aa: CASSLEVAQVSNQPQHF
CDR3nt: TGTGCCAGCAGTTTAGAGGTGGCGCAGGTCAGCAATCAGCCCCAGCATTTT

j_gene: TRBJ1-1
v_gene: TRBV12-3/TRBV12-4
abundance: many
d_gene: TRBD1
CDR3aa: CASRTTTGMTEAFF
CDR3nt: TGTGCCAGCAGGACGACGACAGGGATGACGGAAGCTTTCTTT

j_gene: TRBJ2-2
v_gene: TRBV12-3/TRBV12-4
abundance: many
d_gene: .
CDR3aa: CASSFLQGHTGELFF
CDR3nt: TGTGCCAGCAGTTTTTTGCAGGGCCACACCGGGGAGCTGTTTTTT

j_gene: TRBJ2-7
v_gene: TRBV27
abundance: many
d_gene: TRBD1
CDR3aa: CASSLSDRAEYEQYF
CDR3nt: TGTGCCAGCAGTTTATCAGACAGGGCGGAATACGAGCAGTACTTC

j_gene: TRBJ2-3
v_gene: TRBV12-3/TRBV12-4
abundance: .
d_gene: TRBD1
CDR3aa: CASRVRDRDQADTQYF
CDR3nt: TGTGCCAGCAGGGTCCGGGACAGGGATCAGGCAGATACGCAGTATTTT

j_gene: TRBJ2-1
v_gene: TRBV29-1
abundance: many
d_gene: .
CDR3aa: CSVEGRVNEQFF
CDR3nt: TGCAGCGTTGAAGGCAGGGTGAATGAGCAGTTCTTC

j_gene: TRBJ2-2
v_gene: TRBV29-1
abundance: many
d_gene: .
CDR3aa: CSVASTGELFF
CDR3nt: TGCAGCGTTGCCAGCACCGGGGAGCTGTTTTTT

j_gene: TRBJ2-3
v_gene: TRBV29-1
abundance: many
d_gene: .
CDR3aa: CSVEGGGFTDTQYF
CDR3nt: TGCAGCGTTGAAGGAGGGGGGTTCACAGATACGCAGTATTTT

j_gene: TRBJ1-1
v_gene: TRBV6-1
abundance: few
d_gene: TRBD1
CDR3aa: CALREATGDTEAFF
CDR3nt: TGTGCCTTACGGGAGGCCACAGGGGACACTGAAGCTTTCTTT

j_gene: TRBJ2-7
v_gene: TRBV18
abundance: many
d_gene: .
CDR3aa: CASSPWPGRTAYEQYF
CDR3nt: TGTGCCAGCTCACCATGGCCGGGTCGGACCGCCTACGAGCAGTACTTC

j_gene: TRBJ2-1
v_gene: TRBV5-5
abundance: many
d_gene: TRBD1
CDR3aa: CASSSGTGLYNEQFF
CDR3nt: TGTGCCAGCAGCTCCGGGACAGGGTTATACAATGAGCAGTTCTTC

j_gene: TRBJ2-3
v_gene: TRBV24-1
abundance: many
d_gene: .
CDR3aa: CATSDFGGTDTQYF
CDR3nt: TGTGCCACCAGTGATTTTGGGGGCACAGATACGCAGTATTTT

j_gene: TRBJ2-7
v_gene: TRBV12-3/TRBV12-4
abundance: many
d_gene: .
CDR3aa: CASSFIGGREQYF
CDR3nt: TGTGCCAGCAGTTTCATCGGCGGGCGGGAGCAGTACTTC

j_gene: TRBJ2-3
v_gene: TRBV11-3
abundance: many
d_gene: .
CDR3aa: CASSLWTSSTDTQYF
CDR3nt: TGTGCCAGCAGCCTCTGGACAAGTAGCACAGATACGCAGTATTTT

j_gene: TRBJ1-4
v_gene: TRBV6-1
abundance: .
d_gene: .
CDR3aa: CASRPLANEKLFF
CDR3nt: TGTGCCAGCCGGCCGCTAGCTAATGAAAAACTGTTTTTT

j_gene: TRBJ2-1
v_gene: TRBV29-1
abundance: many
d_gene: TRBD2
CDR3aa: CSVGERGGRSYNEQFF
CDR3nt: TGCAGCGTTGGGGAGCGGGGGGGCCGTTCCTACAATGAGCAGTTCTTC

j_gene: TRBJ2-1
v_gene: TRBV6-5
abundance: many
d_gene: .
CDR3aa: CASSYTDNYNEQFF
CDR3nt: TGTGCCAGCAGTTACACGGACAACTACAATGAGCAGTTCTTC

j_gene: TRBJ1-4
v_gene: TRBV4-2
abundance: many
d_gene: .
CDR3aa: CASSKGLEKLFF
CDR3nt: TGTGCCAGCAGCAAGGGGCTTGAAAAACTGTTTTTT

j_gene: TRBJ1-1
v_gene: TRBV27
abundance: .
d_gene: TRBD1
CDR3aa: CASGLVGGTGIGTEAFF
CDR3nt: TGTGCCAGCGGGCTCGTAGGGGGGACAGGGATCGGCACTGAAGCTTTCTTT

j_gene: TRBJ2-2
v_gene: TRBV6-6
abundance: many
d_gene: .
CDR3aa: CASRDRNTGELFF
CDR3nt: TGTGCCAGCAGAGACAGAAACACCGGGGAGCTGTTTTTT

j_gene: TRBJ2-1
v_gene: TRBV7-3
abundance: few
d_gene: .
CDR3aa: CASSLIPSWDNEQFF
CDR3nt: TGTGCCAGCAGCTTAATCCCTAGTTGGGACAATGAGCAGTTCTTC

j_gene: TRBJ2-3
v_gene: TRBV14
abundance: many
d_gene: .
CDR3aa: CASSYYRQSQSTDTQYF
CDR3nt: TGTGCCAGCAGCTACTACCGACAGTCACAAAGCACAGATACGCAGTATTTT

j_gene: TRBJ1-1
v_gene: TRBV5-4
abundance: .
d_gene: .
CDR3aa: CASSVTANTEAFF
CDR3nt: TGTGCCAGCAGCGTGACAGCGAACACTGAAGCTTTCTTT

j_gene: TRBJ2-5
v_gene: TRBV29-1
abundance: many
d_gene: TRBD2
CDR3aa: CSVVAGDETQYF
CDR3nt: TGCAGCGTTGTGGCGGGAGATGAGACCCAGTACTTC

j_gene: TRBJ1-1
v_gene: TRBV5-1
abundance: many
d_gene: .
CDR3aa: CASSFDSSGRAFF
CDR3nt: TGCGCCAGCAGCTTTGACTCCTCTGGAAGAGCTTTCTTT

j_gene: TRBJ2-6
v_gene: TRBV2
abundance: .
d_gene: .
CDR3aa: CAFSPGTRSFSGANVLTF
CDR3nt: TGTGCCTTCAGTCCAGGGACAAGGAGCTTCTCTGGGGCCAACGTCCTGACTTTC

j_gene: TRBJ2-5
v_gene: TRBV20-1
abundance: many
d_gene: .
CDR3aa: CSARQGGQQGETQYF
CDR3nt: TGCAGTGCTAGACAGGGGGGACAACAGGGGGAGACCCAGTACTTC

j_gene: TRBJ1-5
v_gene: TRBV4-1
abundance: many
d_gene: .
CDR3aa: CASSLLESSNQPQHF
CDR3nt: TGCGCCAGCAGCCTTCTCGAGAGTAGCAATCAGCCCCAGCATTTT

j_gene: TRBJ2-2
v_gene: TRBV4-3
abundance: many
d_gene: TRBD1
CDR3aa: CASSQGVGQGPNTGELFF
CDR3nt: TGCGCCAGCAGCCAAGGGGTGGGACAGGGCCCGAACACCGGGGAGCTGTTTTTT

j_gene: TRBJ1-6
v_gene: TRBV20-1
abundance: many
d_gene: .
CDR3aa: CSARQVGRTVPLHF
CDR3nt: TGCAGTGCCCGACAGGTTGGCCGTACGGTTCCCCTCCACTTT

j_gene: TRBJ2-7
v_gene: TRBV10-3
abundance: many
d_gene: .
CDR3aa: CAISGYEQYF
CDR3nt: TGTGCCATCAGTGGGTACGAGCAGTACTTC

j_gene: TRBJ2-1
v_gene: TRBV10-1
abundance: many
d_gene: TRBD2
CDR3aa: CATQSGSSYNEQFF
CDR3nt: TGCGCCACTCAGAGCGGGAGTTCCTACAATGAGCAGTTCTTC

j_gene: TRBJ2-7
v_gene: TRBV2
abundance: many
d_gene: .
CDR3aa: CASTIQGRPYEQYF
CDR3nt: TGTGCCAGCACCATACAGGGACGCCCCTACGAGCAGTACTTC

j_gene: TRBJ1-5
v_gene: TRBV18
abundance: .
d_gene: .
CDR3aa: CASSPGGSSNQPQHF
CDR3nt: TGTGCCAGCTCACCCGGTGGGAGCTCCAATCAGCCCCAGCATTTT

j_gene: TRBJ2-1
v_gene: TRBV3-1
abundance: many
d_gene: .
CDR3aa: CASSQGRISGYLYNEQFF
CDR3nt: TGTGCCAGCAGCCAAGGGAGAATTTCGGGGTACCTCTACAATGAGCAGTTCTTC

j_gene: TRBJ2-3
v_gene: TRBV11-2
abundance: many
d_gene: .
CDR3aa: CASTRGGPTDTQYF
CDR3nt: TGTGCCAGCACCCGGGGTGGCCCGACAGATACGCAGTATTTT

j_gene: TRBJ2-5
v_gene: TRBV11-2
abundance: many
d_gene: .
CDR3aa: CASSLGGVRETQYF
CDR3nt: TGTGCCAGCAGCTTAGGTGGGGTTCGGGAGACCCAGTACTTC

j_gene: TRBJ2-7
v_gene: TRBV7-9
abundance: many
d_gene: .
CDR3aa: CASSSLPPPGEQYF
CDR3nt: TGTGCCAGCAGCAGCTTACCCCCCCCCGGCGAGCAGTACTTC